This T cell receptor beta chain came from a study of blood T cell repertoires in COVID-19. Turning to the study itself: There were acute and convalescent COVID-19 samples, and they came from the United States, Italy and Spain. PBMCs, B-cell-depleted T cells, or T cells were the source of the cDNA or gDNA that made up the material.

V trimming: 3 bases; J trimming: 14 bases; junction bases outside the gene matches: 3. The CDR3 length is 12 residues. Germline V CDR1 and CDR2: SNHLY, FYNNEI. The authors' processing: The assay estimated nucleated cells by amplifying reference gene primers. Repertoires were generated with immunoSEQ multiplex PCR, while TCRdb's copy carries only in-frame clones and drops some. V and J calls and clone size come straight from that table; D and trimming were deduced from the DNA. The table records about 100,000 clones, roughly 87% of them present only once. This clone appeared a single time. The TCR sequence derives from a woman in her fifties or sixties with acute or convalescent COVID-19. The sequencing input was peripheral blood. The chain is built from TRBV2 and TRBJ2-5; 13 bases match TRBD2. The CDR3 protein is CASSETSGGPYF. CDR3 nucleotide sequence: TGTGCCAGCAGTGAGACTAGCGGGGGGCCTTACTTC. Based on the CDR3 plus reference TRBV2 and TRBJ2-5, the full variable domain is EPEVTQTPSHQVTQMGQEVILRCVPISNHLYFYWYRQILGQKVEFLVSFYNNEISEKSEIFDDQFSVERPDGSNFTLKIRSTKLEDSAMYFCASSETSGGPYFGPGTRLLVL.